This T cell receptor (beta chain) originates from a study of type 1 regulatory T cells. This clonotype has more than one count but fewer than ten. The length of the CDR3 is 14 residues. V lost 2 bases to trimming and J lost 8 bases; unmatched junction nucleotides: 9. Germline CDR1 and CDR2: SGHDT and YYEEEE. TCRdb fed the reads into MiXCR, producing one record per CDR3 protein. Of about 97,000 distinct CDR3 sequences in the sample, 31% were seen once. The sequence was obtained from a human donor in good health. The V and J genes are TRBV5-6 and TRBJ1-2; 7 bases agree with TRBD1. Material: CD4+ T cells, either the whole sample or a sorted fraction (not recorded which). The CDR3 sequence: CASSFSSGGAGYTF. For the CDR3, the DNA is TGTGCCAGCAGCTTTAGTTCAGGGGGGGCCGGCTACACCTTC.